The clone carrying this T cell receptor beta chain was found a few times. A single record per CDR3 protein comes from TCRdb applying MiXCR to the 5' RACE reads. The profile shows a few hundred thousand distinct CDR3 sequences, 13% to 15% of them singletons. These data originate in a study of T-cell memory formation after mild COVID-19. Trimming removed 2 bases from V and 3 bases from J, with 11 bases in between. CDR1 is MDHEN, CDR2 SYDVKM, per germline. The CDR3 consists of 14 residues. The chain links TRBV28 to TRBJ2-7; D is uncertain. Sequenced: PBMCs or a T cell subset sorted from them (not recorded which). The receptor comes from a man between 18 and 29 years old who had mild COVID-19 (a few samples of this study predate the infection). Cell type and time point are not known. Written as DNA, the CDR3 is TGTGCCAGCAGTTTACGCCTGACGCGCTACGAGCAGTACGTC. Protein sequence: CASSLRLTRYEQYV.